This T cell receptor beta chain was identified in a study of CD8 T cells in ankylosing spondylitis. Findings and caveats of the study: Eight or nine highly homologous variants formed a TCR beta motif that appeared characteristic of ankylosing spondylitis blood.

Each TCR beta library was made by quantitative 5'-RACE that incorporated molecular barcodes. From the 5' RACE reads, TCRdb called clonotypes with MiXCR, one entry per CDR3 protein. The sample carries about 360,000 distinct CDR3 sequences, 20% recorded once. Germline lookup yields CDR1 SGHVS and CDR2 FQNEAQ. The length of the CDR3 is 11 residues. The V end lost 5 bases, the J end lost 2 bases, and 4 bases lay between the germline ends. Note on this clonotype: Its specificity is unknown.

Source material: blood, either unsorted or a sorted T cell fraction (not recorded which). The chain uses TRBV7-8 and TRBJ2-7; D unresolved. The origin of this receptor is a male donor with ankylosing spondylitis or in good health (not recorded which). For the CDR3, the DNA is TGTGCCAGCAGCATCGCCTACGAGCAGTACTTC. Translating it yields CASSIAYEQYF.